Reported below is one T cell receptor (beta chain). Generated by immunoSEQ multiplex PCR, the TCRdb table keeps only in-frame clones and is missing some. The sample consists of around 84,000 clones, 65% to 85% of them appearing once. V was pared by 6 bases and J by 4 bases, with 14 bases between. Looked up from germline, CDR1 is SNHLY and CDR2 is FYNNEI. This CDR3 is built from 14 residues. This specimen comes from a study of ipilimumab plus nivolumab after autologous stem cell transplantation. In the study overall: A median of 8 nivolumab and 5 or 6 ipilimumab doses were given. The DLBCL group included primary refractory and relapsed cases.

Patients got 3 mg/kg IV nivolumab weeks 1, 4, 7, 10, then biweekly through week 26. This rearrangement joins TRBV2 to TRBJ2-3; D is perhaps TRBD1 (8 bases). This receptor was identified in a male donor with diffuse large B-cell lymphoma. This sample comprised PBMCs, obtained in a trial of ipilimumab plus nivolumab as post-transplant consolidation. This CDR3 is CASREQGGADTQYF. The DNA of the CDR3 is TGTGCCAGCAGGGAACAGGGGGGGGCAGATACGCAGTATTTT. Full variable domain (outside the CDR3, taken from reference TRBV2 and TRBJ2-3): EPEVTQTPSHQVTQMGQEVILRCVPISNHLYFYWYRQILGQKVEFLVSFYNNEISEKSEIFDDQFSVERPDGSNFTLKIRSTKLEDSAMYFCASREQGGADTQYFGPGTRLTVL.